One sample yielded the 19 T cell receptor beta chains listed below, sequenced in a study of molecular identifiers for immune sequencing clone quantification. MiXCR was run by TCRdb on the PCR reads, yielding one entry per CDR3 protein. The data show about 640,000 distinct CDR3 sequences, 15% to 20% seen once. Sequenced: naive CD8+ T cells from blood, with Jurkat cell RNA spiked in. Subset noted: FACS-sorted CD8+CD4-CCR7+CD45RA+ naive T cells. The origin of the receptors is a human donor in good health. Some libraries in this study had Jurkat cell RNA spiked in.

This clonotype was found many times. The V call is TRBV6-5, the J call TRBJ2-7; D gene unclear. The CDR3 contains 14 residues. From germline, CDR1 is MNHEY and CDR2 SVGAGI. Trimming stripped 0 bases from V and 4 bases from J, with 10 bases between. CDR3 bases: TGTGCCAGCAGTTACTCATCACCTCATTACGAGCAGTACTTC. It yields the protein CASSYSSPHYEQYF.

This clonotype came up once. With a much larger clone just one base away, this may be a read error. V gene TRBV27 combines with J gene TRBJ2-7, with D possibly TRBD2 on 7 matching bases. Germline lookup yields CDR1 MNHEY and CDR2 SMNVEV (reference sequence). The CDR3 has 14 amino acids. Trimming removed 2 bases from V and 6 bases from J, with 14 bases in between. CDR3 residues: CASSLRGAPSEQYF. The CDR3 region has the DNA TGTGCCAGCAGTTTACGGGGGGCGCCGAGCGAGCAGTACTTC.

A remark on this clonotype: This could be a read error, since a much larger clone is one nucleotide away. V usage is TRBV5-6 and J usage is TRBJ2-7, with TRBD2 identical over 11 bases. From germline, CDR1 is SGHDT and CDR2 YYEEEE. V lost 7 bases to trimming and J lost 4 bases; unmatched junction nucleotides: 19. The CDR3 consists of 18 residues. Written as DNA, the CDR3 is TGTGCCAGCGGTATCCGGCAGGGTACTAGCGGGAGTCAGTACGAGCAGTACTTC. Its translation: CASGIRQGTSGSQYEQYF.

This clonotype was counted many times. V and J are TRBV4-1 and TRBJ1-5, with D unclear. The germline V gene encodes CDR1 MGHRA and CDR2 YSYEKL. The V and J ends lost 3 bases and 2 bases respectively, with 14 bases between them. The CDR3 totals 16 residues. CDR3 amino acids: CASSHHTGRGNQPQHF. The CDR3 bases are TGCGCCAGCAGCCATCACACGGGTAGGGGCAATCAGCCCCAGCATTTT.

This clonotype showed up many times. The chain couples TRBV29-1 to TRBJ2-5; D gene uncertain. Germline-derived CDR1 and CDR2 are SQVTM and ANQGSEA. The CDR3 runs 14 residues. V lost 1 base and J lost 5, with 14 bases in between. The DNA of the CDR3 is TGCAGCGTTGAAGGGGCGCGGATGTGGGAGACCCAGTACTTC. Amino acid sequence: CSVEGARMWETQYF.

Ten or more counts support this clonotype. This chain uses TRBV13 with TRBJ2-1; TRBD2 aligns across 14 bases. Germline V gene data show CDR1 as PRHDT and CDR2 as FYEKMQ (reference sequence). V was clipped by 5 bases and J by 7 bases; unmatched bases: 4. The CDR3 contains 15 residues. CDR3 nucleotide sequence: TGTGCCAGCAGCCCCGGACTAGCGGGAGGTAATGAGCAGTTCTTC. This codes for CASSPGLAGGNEQFF.

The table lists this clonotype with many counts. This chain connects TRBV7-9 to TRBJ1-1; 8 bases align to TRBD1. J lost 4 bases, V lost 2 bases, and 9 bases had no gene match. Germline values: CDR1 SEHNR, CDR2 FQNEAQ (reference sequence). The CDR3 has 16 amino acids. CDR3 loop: CASSLPGQGAGTEAFF. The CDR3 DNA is TGTGCCAGCAGCTTACCAGGACAGGGAGCGGGCACTGAAGCTTTCTTT.

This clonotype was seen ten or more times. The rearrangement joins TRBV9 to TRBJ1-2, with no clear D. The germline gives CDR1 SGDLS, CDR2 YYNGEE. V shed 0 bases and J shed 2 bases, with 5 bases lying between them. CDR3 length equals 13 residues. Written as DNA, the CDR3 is TGTGCCAGCAGCGTAGCCACCAACTATGGCTACACCTTC. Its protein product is CASSVATNYGYTF. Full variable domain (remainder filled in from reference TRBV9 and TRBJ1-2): DSGVTQTPKHLITATGQRVTLRCSPRSGDLSVYWYQQSLDQGLQFLIQYYNGEERAKGNILERFSAQQFPDLHSELNLSSLELGDSALYFCASSVATNYGYTFGSGTRLTVV.

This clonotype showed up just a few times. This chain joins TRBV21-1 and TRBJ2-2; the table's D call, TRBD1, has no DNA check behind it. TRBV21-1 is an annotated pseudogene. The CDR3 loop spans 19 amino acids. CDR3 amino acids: CASSKEAVRRRTGTGELFF. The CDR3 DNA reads TGTGCCAGCAGCAAAGAGGCGGTCAGGCGGCGGACAGGCACCGGGGAGCTGTTTTTT.

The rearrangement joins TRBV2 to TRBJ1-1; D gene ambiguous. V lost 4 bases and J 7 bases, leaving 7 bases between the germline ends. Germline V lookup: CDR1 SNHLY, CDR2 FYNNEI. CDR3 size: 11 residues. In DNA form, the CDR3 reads TGTGCCAGCAGTGGTGTTGGTGAAGCTTTCTTT. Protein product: CASSGVGEAFF.

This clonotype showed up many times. The CDR3 coding sequence is TGTGCCAGCAGTGAGGGGTACGGCCTATACGAGCAGTACTTC. Protein product: CASSEGYGLYEQYF. This chain connects TRBV6-6 to TRBJ2-7, with D perhaps assigned TRBD1 or TRBD2 (5 bases each). The ends were cut back, 5 bases at V and 4 bases at J, with 15 bases in the middle. The germline V gene encodes CDR1 MNHNY and CDR2 SVGAGI (reference sequence). The length of the CDR3 is 14 residues.

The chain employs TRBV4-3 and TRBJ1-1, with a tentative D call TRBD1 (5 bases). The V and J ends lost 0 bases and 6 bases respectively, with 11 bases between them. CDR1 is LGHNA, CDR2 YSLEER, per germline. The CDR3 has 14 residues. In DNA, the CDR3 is TGCGCCAGCAGCCAAGACCCAGGGAGGGCTGAAGCTTTCTTT. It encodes CASSQDPGRAEAFF.

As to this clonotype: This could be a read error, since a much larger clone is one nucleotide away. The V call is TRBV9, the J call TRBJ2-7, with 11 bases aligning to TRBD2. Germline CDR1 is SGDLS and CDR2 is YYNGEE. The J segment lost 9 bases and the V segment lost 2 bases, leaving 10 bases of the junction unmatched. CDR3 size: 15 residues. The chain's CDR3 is CASSVNSGGADVQYF. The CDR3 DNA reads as TGTGCCAGCAGCGTCAATAGCGGGGGGGCCGACGTGCAGTACTTC.

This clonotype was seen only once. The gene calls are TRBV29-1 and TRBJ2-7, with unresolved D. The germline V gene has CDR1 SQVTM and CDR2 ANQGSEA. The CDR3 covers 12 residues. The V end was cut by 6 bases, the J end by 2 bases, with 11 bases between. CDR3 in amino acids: CSVAGPAYEQYF. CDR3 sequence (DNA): TGCAGCGTCGCTGGGCCGGCCTACGAGCAGTACTTC.

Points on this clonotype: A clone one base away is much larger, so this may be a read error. Here the CDR3 DNA reads TGTGCCAGCTCAGAATCAGGGTCTAACCCGAAAGCTTTCTTT. This encodes CASSESGSNPKAFF. The chain employs TRBV2 and TRBJ1-1; D possibly corresponds to TRBD1 (5 bases). Trimming left V 8 bases short and J 9 bases short, with 22 bases between. The CDR3 is 14 residues long. CDR1 and CDR2 (germline): SNHLY, FYNNEI. Drawing the rest from reference TRBV2 and TRBJ1-1, the complete variable domain is EPEVTQTPSHQVTQMGQEVILRCVPISNHLYFYWYRQILGQKVEFLVSFYNNEISEKSEIFDDQFSVERPDGSNFTLKIRSTKLEDSAMYFCASSESGSNPKAFFGQGTRLTVV.

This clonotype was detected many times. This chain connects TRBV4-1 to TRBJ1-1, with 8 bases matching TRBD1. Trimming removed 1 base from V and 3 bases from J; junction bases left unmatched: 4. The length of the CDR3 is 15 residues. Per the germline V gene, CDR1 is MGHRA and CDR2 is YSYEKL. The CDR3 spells CASSQVGTGHTEAFF. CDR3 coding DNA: TGCGCCAGCAGCCAAGTGGGGACAGGCCACACTGAAGCTTTCTTT.

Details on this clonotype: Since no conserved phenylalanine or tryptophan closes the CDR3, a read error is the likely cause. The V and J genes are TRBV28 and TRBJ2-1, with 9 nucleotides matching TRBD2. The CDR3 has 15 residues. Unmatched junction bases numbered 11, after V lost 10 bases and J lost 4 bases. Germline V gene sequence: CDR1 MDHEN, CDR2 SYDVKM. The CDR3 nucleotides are TGTGCCACCTACAAAGGGACTAGCAAATACAATGAGCAGTTCCTC. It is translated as CATYKGTSKYNEQFL.

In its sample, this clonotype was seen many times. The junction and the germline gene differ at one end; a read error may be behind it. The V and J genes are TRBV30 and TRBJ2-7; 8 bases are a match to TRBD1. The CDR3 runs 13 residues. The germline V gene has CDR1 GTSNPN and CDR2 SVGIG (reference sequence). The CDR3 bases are TGTGCCTGGAGTGTTACCGGGACAGGACTCCCCCAGTTC. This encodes CAWSVTGTGLPQF.

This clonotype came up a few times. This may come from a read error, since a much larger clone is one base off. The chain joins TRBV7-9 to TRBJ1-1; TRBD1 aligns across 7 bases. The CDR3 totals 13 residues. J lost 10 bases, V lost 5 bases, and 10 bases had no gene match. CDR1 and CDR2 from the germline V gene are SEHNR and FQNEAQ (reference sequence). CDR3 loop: CASSQPRQGSAFF. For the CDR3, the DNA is TGTGCCAGCAGCCAACCGAGACAGGGTTCAGCTTTCTTT.